This T cell receptor (beta chain) was sequenced in a study of blood T cell repertoires in COVID-19. The wider study: Researchers got acute and convalescent COVID-19 samples from the United States, Italy and Spain.

Which cohort a participant joined came from the clinical history participants gave. In Cohort 3, a recovered donor had either two negative PCRs, clearance, or symptom resolution. TCRdb's table, derived via immunoSEQ multiplex PCR, lists solely in-frame clones and lacks some. The repertoire has 140,000 to 150,000 clones, about nine tenths of them found once; the top ten carry 11%. This CDR3 is 14 amino acids long. The germline V gene encodes CDR1 SGHDT and CDR2 YYEEEE. The V end was cut by 1 base, the J end by 6 bases, with 10 bases between. The TCR sequence derives from a man aged 60-69 years who had recovered from COVID-19. The specimen was PBMCs or T cells enriched from blood (not recorded which). The rearrangement links TRBV5-6 to TRBJ1-4, with D possibly matching TRBD1 (5 bases). The CDR3 here is CASSLRGIDEKLFF. The DNA of the CDR3 is TGTGCCAGCAGCTTGAGGGGAATTGATGAAAAACTGTTTTTT.